The 31 T cell receptor beta chains in this list originate from one sample, sequenced in a study of blood T cells in healthy people across ages. With a J-beta primer mix and a sample-barcoded 5' primer, a second PCR ran about 7 to 12 cycles. TCRdb re-derived calls from the 5' RACE reads in MiXCR, one entry per CDR3 protein. The sample records 750,000 to 950,000 distinct CDR3 sequences, about 27% being singletons. The sample was also reused in another study, on T cells of mothers and their children.

Sequences were obtained from blood. All receptors come from a middle-aged woman in good health.

J is TRBJ1-3 and V is TRBV6-6, with 7 positions matching TRBD1. V was pared by 2 bases and J by 4 bases, with 8 bases of the junction left unmatched. This CDR3 has 16 amino acids. Germline V CDR1 and CDR2: MNHNY, SVGAGI (reference sequence). The CDR3, as DNA: TGTGCCAGCAGTTACGCCGGAGAACAGGGGGGAAACACCATATATTTT. Protein sequence: CASSYAGEQGGNTIYF.

Comment on this clonotype: It may be a read error: a sequence one base away is much more abundant. The CDR3 region has the DNA TGCAATGCACCCGGGACAGGGGGACGCCACTATGGCTACACCTTC. This codes for CNAPGTGGRHYGYTF. The genes are TRBV20-1 and TRBJ1-2; 11 positions match TRBD1. CDR3 length: 15 amino acids. The germline V gene encodes CDR1 DFQATT and CDR2 SNEGSKA (reference sequence).

This clonotype was picked up many times. CDR3 DNA: TGCGCCAGCAGCTATAGACAGGGGGCTGTGGGGGAGCAGTACTTC. Translating gives CASSYRQGAVGEQYF. The chain carries TRBV5-1 and TRBJ2-7; TRBD1 matches 10 bases. J gave up 7 bases and V 3 bases, and 10 bases lay outside the gene matches. CDR1 SGHRS and CDR2 YFSETQ come from the germline V gene. This CDR3 has 15 residues.

This clonotype was seen repeatedly, ten times or more. J is TRBJ2-7 and V is TRBV7-2; TRBD1 matches at 9 bases. This CDR3 is 15 amino acids long. Trimming took 1 base from V and 0 from J; bases not matched to a gene: 1. From germline, CDR1 is SGHTA and CDR2 FQGNSA. CDR3 residues: CASSLGTGVSYEQYF. In DNA, the CDR3 is TGTGCCAGCAGCTTAGGGACAGGGGTCTCCTACGAGCAGTACTTC.

The table lists this clonotype with many counts. The rearrangement uses TRBV29-1 and TRBJ2-7; weak D call: TRBD2 (5 bases). V was trimmed by 5 bases and J by 0 bases, leaving 11 bases between them. The CDR3 has 13 residues. The germline V gene encodes CDR1 SQVTM and CDR2 ANQGSEA. The CDR3 nucleotides are TGCAGCGTTCGCTCAACTAGCTCCTACGAGCAGTACTTC. Its translation is CSVRSTSSYEQYF.

The chain combines TRBV9 with TRBJ1-5; D gene uncertain. V dropped 0 bases and J dropped 0 bases, with 4 bases sitting between them. The CDR3 is made up of 14 amino acids. Germline assignment: CDR1 SGDLS and CDR2 YYNGEE. In DNA, the CDR3 is TGTGCCAGCAGCGTAGCAGATAGCAATCAGCCCCAGCATTTT. It yields the protein CASSVADSNQPQHF.

This chain joins TRBV4-1 and TRBJ2-1; TRBD2 matches at 9 bases. CDR1 is MGHRA, CDR2 YSYEKL, per germline. The CDR3 has 16 amino acids. J gave up 10 bases and V 1 base, and 11 bases lay outside the gene matches. This chain's CDR3 is CASSQALAGPLGEQFF. CDR3 bases: TGCGCCAGCAGCCAAGCGCTAGCGGGGCCCCTGGGGGAGCAGTTCTTC.

The rearrangement joins TRBV4-1 to TRBJ1-4; D is perhaps TRBD1 (5 bases). The CDR3 is 19 amino acids. Germline V lookup: CDR1 MGHRA, CDR2 YSYEKL. The V gene lost 3 bases and the J gene lost 1 base, with 21 bases spanning the gap. The CDR3 reads CASSQKGPGLMKTNEKLFF. The CDR3 DNA is TGCGCCAGCAGCCAGAAGGGACCGGGACTGATGAAAACTAATGAAAAACTGTTTTTT.

This clonotype was observed at least ten times. The chain uses TRBV7-3 and TRBJ2-1; 8 bases line up with TRBD1. Per germline, CDR1 SGHTA and CDR2 FQGTGA. The CDR3 has 14 residues. The junction had 2 bases not matched to a gene; V was cut back by 3 bases and J by 4 bases. Here the CDR3 reads CASSFGTGYNEQFF. In nucleotides, the CDR3 is TGTGCCAGCAGCTTCGGGACAGGTTACAATGAGCAGTTCTTC.

The gene calls are TRBV5-5 and TRBJ1-4; D gene ambiguous. The CDR3 runs to 19 residues. Trimming took off 4 bases at V and 6 bases at J, with 28 bases between the two ends. CDR1 and CDR2 (germline): SGHKS, YYEKEE (reference sequence). This chain's CDR3 is CASSQIPYRLLAGDEKLFF. The CDR3 DNA reads as TGTGCCAGCAGCCAAATCCCGTACAGACTTCTGGCCGGTGATGAAAAACTGTTTTTT.

Concerning this clonotype itself: This may arise from a read error, as a much more abundant clone is one base away. The CDR3 reads CASRSMGRLAKNIQYF. The CDR3 DNA reads as TGTGCCAGCAGGTCTATGGGGCGTCTAGCCAAAAACATTCAGTACTTC. The rearrangement links TRBV7-2 to TRBJ2-4; D is possibly TRBD1 (5 bases). V was trimmed by 6 bases and J by 0 bases, leaving 15 bases between them. Germline V lookup: CDR1 SGHTA, CDR2 FQGNSA. The CDR3 covers 16 residues.

The V gene is TRBV7-2, the J gene TRBJ2-1; 11 bases are shared with TRBD2. The length of the CDR3 is 13 residues. The junction had 4 bases not matched to a gene; V was cut back by 6 bases and J by 9 bases. Germline CDR1 is SGHTA and CDR2 is FQGNSA. The CDR3 coding sequence is TGTGCCAGCAGTACTAGCGGGGGCGGTGAGCAGTTCTTC. Its protein is CASSTSGGGEQFF.

DNA of the CDR3: TGTGCCAGCAGTTACTCCCCTACTAGAGGGGGCGAGCAGTTCTTC. Amino acid sequence: CASSYSPTRGGEQFF. The V call is TRBV6-2 or TRBV6-3, the J call TRBJ2-1; 7 nucleotides align to TRBD1. CDR1 is MNHEY, CDR2 SVGEGT, per germline. With 0 bases clipped from V and 10 bases from J, the junction kept 9 bases outside the gene matches. This CDR3 is 15 amino acids long.

The gene calls are TRBV20-1 and TRBJ1-1, with D possibly being TRBD1 (6 bases). The CDR3 consists of 14 residues. The germline CDR1 and CDR2 sequences are DFQATT and SNEGSKA (reference sequence). V gave up 5 bases and J gave up 1 base, with 14 bases separating them. Here the CDR3 DNA reads TGCAGTGCTGTCGCCGGGACAAAGAACACTGAAGCTTTCTTT. Protein: CSAVAGTKNTEAFF.

In the case of this clonotype: One junction end does not reproduce the germline sequence, and a read error may be involved. The chain combines TRBV12-3 or TRBV12-4 with TRBJ1-1; TRBD1 matches 7 bases. The CDR3 is 13 residues long. The CDR3 DNA is TGTGCCAGCAGTCAAATTCTACAGGGGCGGCACCTCTTT. This encodes CASSQILQGRHLF.

The V call is TRBV5-8, the J call TRBJ2-5; D possibly corresponds to TRBD1 (6 bases). The DNA end is a closer match to TRBJ2-7, so the J assignment may be wrong. CDR1 SGHTS and CDR2 YDEGEE come from the germline V gene. CDR3 size: 14 residues. The CDR3 sequence is CASSRPTGYYEQYF. The CDR3 DNA reads as TGTGCCAGCAGCCGACCGACAGGTTACTACGAGCAGTACTTC.

This clonotype was observed a few times. The rearrangement uses TRBV7-3 and TRBJ2-1; TRBD2 might be the D (7 bases). The CDR3 has 16 amino acids. In germline, CDR1 is SGHTA, CDR2 FQGTGA. Trimming stripped 6 bases from V and 7 bases from J, with 22 bases between. CDR3 loop: CASSSPVRGGLNEQFF. The CDR3 nucleotides are TGTGCCAGCAGTTCCCCGGTGAGGGGGGGTCTGAATGAGCAGTTCTTC.

This clonotype was found a few times. This chain uses TRBV12-3 or TRBV12-4 with TRBJ2-3; D is possibly TRBD1 (6 bases). V was pared by 2 bases and J by 7 bases, with 16 bases between. The CDR3 sequence is 15 residues long. CDR3 nucleotide sequence: TGTGCCAGCAGTTTATGGGGGCGCTACGCAAATACGCAGTATTTT. It yields the protein CASSLWGRYANTQYF.

In its sample, this clonotype was seen a few times. The chain carries TRBV4-3 and TRBJ2-7; TRBD1 is a possible D gene (7 bases). Germline V gene data show CDR1 as LGHNA and CDR2 as YSLEER. V shed 4 bases and J shed 2 bases, with 18 bases lying between them. The CDR3 is made up of 16 amino acids. Here the CDR3 DNA reads TGCGCCAGCAGCCCAGGACAAACAGGGGAGGCCTACGAGCAGTACTTC. Amino acid sequence: CASSPGQTGEAYEQYF.

This chain connects TRBV12-3 or TRBV12-4 to TRBJ1-1; D might be TRBD1 (5 bases). V lost 4 bases and J 4 bases, leaving 10 bases between the germline ends. There are 13 residues in the CDR3. The CDR3 loop is CASSYRIRTEAFF. CDR3 nucleotide sequence: TGTGCCAGCAGTTACAGGATTCGCACTGAAGCTTTCTTT.

The chain couples TRBV9 to TRBJ2-6, with unresolved D. The V end lost 1 base, the J end lost 12 bases, and 8 bases lay between the germline ends. From germline, CDR1 is SGDLS and CDR2 YYNGEE. The CDR3 consists of 12 residues. The CDR3 loop reads CASSVPGPVLTF. Here the CDR3 DNA reads TGTGCCAGCAGCGTACCCGGGCCCGTCCTGACTTTC.

This clonotype was picked up a small number of times. A read error may be the cause here, since a much bigger clone is one base away. The chain has TRBV20-1 and TRBJ2-5, with 8 bases aligning to TRBD1. The CDR3 consists of 14 residues. Germline V gene lookup returns CDR1 DFQATT and CDR2 SNEGSKA (reference sequence). The CDR3: CSATPDRGKEAQYF. The CDR3 DNA is TGCAGTGCTACACCCGACAGGGGCAAAGAGGCCCAGTACTTC.

This clonotype was found many times. The chain has TRBV6-1 and TRBJ2-5; D tentatively reads TRBD1 or TRBD2 (6 bases each). This CDR3 contains 13 residues. From germline, CDR1 is MNHNS and CDR2 SASEGT. V lost 4 bases, J lost 4 bases, and 10 bases lay in between. This chain's CDR3 is CASSVRGLETQYF. The CDR3 DNA reads TGTGCCAGCAGTGTTCGGGGGCTAGAGACCCAGTACTTC.

This clonotype came up many times. The rearrangement uses TRBV12-3 or TRBV12-4 and TRBJ1-6, with D unclear. V lost 3 bases, J lost 8 bases, and 11 bases lay in between. This CDR3 contains 14 residues. This CDR3 reads CASSLEAGYSPLHF. In DNA form, the CDR3 reads TGTGCCAGCAGTTTGGAGGCAGGTTATTCACCCCTCCACTTT.

At least ten counts were recorded for this clonotype. The chain joins TRBV20-1 to TRBJ1-5; D uncertain. CDR1 is DFQATT and CDR2 is SNEGSKA in the germline V gene (reference sequence). The ends were cut back, 1 base at V and 0 bases at J, with 7 bases in the middle. This CDR3 is built from 14 residues. In DNA, the CDR3 is TGCAGTGCTAGAGTTTCCGTTAGCAATCAGCCCCAGCATTTT. It specifies CSARVSVSNQPQHF.

The rearrangement links TRBV5-1 to TRBJ1-6, with 8 bases aligning to TRBD1. V lost 4 bases and J lost 3; bases outside the gene matches: 6. The CDR3 runs 16 residues. The germline V gene encodes CDR1 SGHRS and CDR2 YFSETQ. The CDR3 region has the DNA TGCGCCAGCAGCCTAGACAGGGGAGGCTATAATTCACCCCTCCACTTT. It specifies CASSLDRGGYNSPLHF.

A few counts support this clonotype. The germline gene is not matched at one end of the junction; a read error may be the cause. The chain uses TRBV29-1 and TRBJ2-5, with a tentative D call TRBD2 (6 bases). The CDR3 runs 16 residues. The V gene's germline CDR1 is SQVTM and CDR2 ANQGSEA. The CDR3 sequence is CSVERTAGLGQEAQYF. CDR3 bases: TGCAGCGTTGAAAGGACGGCGGGGCTAGGACAAGAGGCCCAGTACTTC.

V usage is TRBV12-3 or TRBV12-4 and J usage is TRBJ2-3; the match to TRBD2 covers 14 bases. The CDR3 is made up of 23 amino acids. Losses at the gene ends were 2 bases for V and 13 bases for J; bases not matched to a gene: 32. This CDR3 is CASSLMSGLEGTSGGDRTDAEYF. The CDR3 nucleotides are TGTGCCAGCAGTTTAATGTCGGGCTTAGAAGGGACTAGCGGGGGCGATAGAACAGATGCGGAGTATTTT.

The J gene is TRBJ1-2, the V gene TRBV7-2, with D uncertain. The V and J ends lost 5 bases and 8 bases respectively, with 12 bases between them. Germline CDR1 is SGHTA and CDR2 is FQGNSA. The CDR3 extends over 12 amino acids. CDR3 bases: TGTGCCAGCAGCCTTTATAATAAAGGCTACACCTTC. Amino acids: CASSLYNKGYTF.

This clonotype was detected only a few times. The chain links TRBV18 to TRBJ2-4; D not resolved. The CDR3 consists of 17 residues. From germline, CDR1 is KGHSH and CDR2 LQKENI. V was trimmed by 3 bases and J by 0 bases, leaving 15 bases between them. Here the CDR3 reads CASSPFPPASAKNIQYF. The CDR3 DNA is TGTGCCAGCTCACCTTTTCCACCCGCATCAGCCAAAAACATTCAGTACTTC.

The gene calls are TRBV12-3 or TRBV12-4 and TRBJ1-1; D not resolved. This CDR3 is 13 amino acids long. The V gene lost 5 bases and the J gene lost 1 base, with 8 bases spanning the gap. The CDR3 coding sequence is TGTGCCAGCAGTCCGCCAAAGAACACTGAAGCTTTCTTT. Translating gives CASSPPKNTEAFF.